This T cell receptor beta chain was found in a study of cytomegalovirus exposure and HLA in healthy donors. On the study more broadly: The approximately 120 validation repertoires matched the 500 to 750 first-cohort repertoires in platform, a later analysis reported. Study results and limitations: Through in vitro validation, a few CMV-associated chains were shown to be specific for CMV antigens. Diagnosis of cytomegalovirus status made by the classifier reportedly showed high specificity and sensitivity.

Comments on this clone: Its antigen is still unknown.

Sequencing was performed with immunoSEQ multiplex PCR; in TCRdb, only in-frame clones are kept and a portion is missing. Of some 84,000 clones listed, approximately 91% are singletons. The study drew the donors from its roughly 110-subject validation cohort, separate from the 666-subject first cohort. Germline loops: CDR1 MNHNS, CDR2 SASEGT. This CDR3 spans 12 amino acids. V dropped 4 bases and J dropped 1 base, with 5 bases sitting between them. This chain connects TRBV6-1 to TRBJ2-7, with a tentative D call TRBD1 (5 bases). The clonotype was recovered from a man aged 25 to 40 in good health and CMV-seronegative. Sequences were obtained from PBMCs. The CDR3 DNA reads TGTGCCAGCAGTGCAGGGTCCTACGAGCAGTACTTC. It translates to CASSAGSYEQYF.